This T cell receptor (beta chain) was retrieved from a study of CD8+CD57+ T cells in acquired aplastic anemia. The wider study: Sorted CD4+ and CD8+ cells yielded DNA averaging around 3.2 ug.

Comment on this clonotype: What it binds is unknown.

Genomic DNA templated the TCR beta VDJ and CDR3 profiling. TCRdb independently ran MiXCR on the reads; one entry per CDR3 protein. This sample has 200,000 to 300,000 distinct CDR3 sequences, with roughly 82% found just once. Germline V gene data show CDR1 as SGHVS and CDR2 as FQNEAQ. Germline trimming cut 4 bases from V and 9 bases from J; bases unmatched to any gene: 17. The CDR3 extends over 16 amino acids. The study, taken as a whole, reports: Fewer than 35 shared CD8+ CDR3s appeared highly expressed within patients' immunodominant clones. Patients and controls had CD8+ Simpson's diversity values that were not significantly distinct.

Selection for sequencing was limited to patients who had shown CD8+CD57+ cell expansion by flow cytometry. With no exception, the patients had severe acquired aplastic anemia. The chain has TRBV7-8 and TRBJ1-2, with 7 positions matching TRBD1. What was sequenced was sorted CD4+, CD8+, or CD8+CD57+ T cells (not recorded which) from PBMCs. The receptor comes from a human donor with aplastic anemia. The CDR3 DNA follows: TGTGCCAGCAGCTCACCGGGAGGGGGCGTGACGCAGTGCTACACCTTC. Amino acid sequence: CASSSPGGGVTQCYTF. The variable domain in full, completed from reference TRBV7-8 and TRBJ1-2, reads GAGVSQSPRYKVAKRGQDVALRCDPISGHVSLFWYQQALGQGPEFLTYFQNEAQLDKSGLPSDRFFAERPEGSVSTLKIQRTQQEDSAVYLCASSSPGGGVTQCYTFGSGTRLTVV.